This T cell receptor (beta chain) was captured in a study of blood T cell repertoires in COVID-19. Sequenced by immunoSEQ multiplex PCR; TCRdb stores in-frame clones only, minus some. The sample holds about 54,000 clones, 90% seen once. CDR3 size: 15 residues. The germline CDR1 and CDR2 sequences are LNHDA and SQIVND (reference sequence). Trimming shortened V by 10 bases and J by 7 bases, and 25 bases separated the two germline ends. The material sequenced was peripheral blood. This chain joins TRBV19 and TRBJ1-2, with D perhaps matching TRBD1 (6 bases). This TCR derives from a woman aged 40 to 50 with active COVID-19. CDR3 protein: CATSPAGTNLGGYTF. DNA for the CDR3: TGTGCCACCTCCCCGGCCGGGACAAACTTAGGTGGCTACACCTTC. The whole variable domain, filled in from reference TRBV19 and TRBJ1-2, reads DGGITQSPKYLFRKEGQNVTLSCEQNLNHDAMYWYRQDPGQGLRLIYYSQIVNDFQKGDIAEGYSVSREKKESFPLTVTSAQKNPTAFYLCATSPAGTNLGGYTFGSGTRLTVV.